The following is a T cell receptor (beta chain) sequence with its context. CD4+ cells underwent separation, giving CD45RA+ naive and CD45RA-negative memory subsets. The data were obtained in a study of shared clonotypes between healthy human individuals. There are 13 residues in the CDR3. Per the germline V gene, CDR1 is SQVTM and CDR2 is ANQGSEA. Trimming left V 4 bases short and J 0 bases short, with 6 bases between. Only in-frame clones appear in the TCRdb table, and some are missing; sequencing was by immunoSEQ multiplex PCR. The top ten hold about 1.5% of the sample, which has over a million clones, approximately 70% seen once.

The receptor was isolated from a man between 18 and 29 years old in good health. The sequenced material came from memory CD4+ T cells sorted from blood. Subset indicated: CD45RA-negative fraction. This chain uses TRBV29-1 with TRBJ1-4; D is uncertain. The CDR3 loop is CSVAVATNEKLFF. The CDR3 DNA follows: TGCAGCGTTGCGGTTGCAACTAATGAAAAACTGTTTTTT.